A single sample gave rise to the 4 T cell receptor beta chains below, sequenced in a study of monozygotic twins with cystic fibrosis. Clones were read by immunoSEQ multiplex PCR, and TCRdb kept only the in-frame ones, dropping some. Of some 35,000 clones listed, about 90% are singletons. The material sequenced was blood. The receptors derive from a boy between 2 and 10 years old with cystic fibrosis.

The chain uses TRBV7-8 and TRBJ2-7; D perhaps matches TRBD1 (6 bases). The CDR3 extends over 14 amino acids. Trimming pared 5 bases from V and 1 base from J, leaving 12 bases between. Germline assignment: CDR1 SGHVS and CDR2 FQNEAQ. The CDR3 DNA follows: TGTGCCAGCAGCCTCCTACAGGGTTCCTACGAGCAGTACTTC. Its translation is CASSLLQGSYEQYF.

This clone was found once. V and J are TRBV7-8 and TRBJ1-3; D is undetermined. V was shortened by 5 bases and J by 3 bases, with 14 bases between the two germline ends. The germline V gene encodes CDR1 SGHVS and CDR2 FQNEAQ. The length of the CDR3 is 15 residues. The CDR3 sequence is CASSNRAFDGNTIYF. CDR3 coding DNA: TGTGCCAGCAGCAACCGGGCATTTGATGGAAACACCATATATTTT. Full variable domain (rest looked up from reference TRBV7-8 and TRBJ1-3): GAGVSQSPRYKVAKRGQDVALRCDPISGHVSLFWYQQALGQGPEFLTYFQNEAQLDKSGLPSDRFFAERPEGSVSTLKIQRTQQEDSAVYLCASSNRAFDGNTIYFGEGSWLTVV.

Here the CDR3 DNA reads TGTGCCAGCAGCTTAGAATGGCGGATGTGGGGCACAGATACGCAGTATTTT. Its protein product is CASSLEWRMWGTDTQYF. This sequence joins TRBV7-6 and TRBJ2-3; D ambiguous. The CDR3 has 17 amino acids. CDR1 and CDR2 from the germline V gene are SGHVS and FNYEAQ. Trimming pared 1 base from V and 1 base from J, leaving 15 bases between. The full variable domain, its missing parts supplied by reference TRBV7-6 and TRBJ2-3, is GAGVSQSPRYKVTKRGQDVALRCDPISGHVSLYWYRQALGQGPEFLTYFNYEAQQDKSGLPNDRFSAERPEGSISTLTIQRTEQRDSAMYRCASSLEWRMWGTDTQYFGPGTRLTVL.

The chain recombines TRBV15 with TRBJ1-2, with a weak D call TRBD1 (6 bases). V was clipped by 3 bases and J by 2 bases, with 7 bases between them. The CDR3 contains 13 residues. Germline V gives CDR1 LNHNV, CDR2 YYDKDF (reference sequence). The CDR3 loop reads CATSSGTNYGYTF. The DNA of the CDR3 is TGTGCCACCAGCAGTGGGACAAACTATGGCTACACCTTC.